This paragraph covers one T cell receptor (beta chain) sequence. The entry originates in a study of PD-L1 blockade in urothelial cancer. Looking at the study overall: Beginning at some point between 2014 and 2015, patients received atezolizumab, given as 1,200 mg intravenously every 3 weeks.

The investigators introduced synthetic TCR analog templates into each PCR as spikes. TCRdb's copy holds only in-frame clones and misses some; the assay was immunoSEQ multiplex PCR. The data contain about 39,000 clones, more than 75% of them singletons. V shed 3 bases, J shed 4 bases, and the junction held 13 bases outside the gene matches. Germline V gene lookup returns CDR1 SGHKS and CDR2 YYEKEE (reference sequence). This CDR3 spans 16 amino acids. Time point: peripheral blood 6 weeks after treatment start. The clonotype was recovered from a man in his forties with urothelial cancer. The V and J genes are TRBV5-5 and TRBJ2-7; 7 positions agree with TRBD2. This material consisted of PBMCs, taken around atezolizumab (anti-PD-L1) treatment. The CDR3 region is CASSYRTGGGSYEQYF. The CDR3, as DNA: TGTGCCAGCAGCTATCGTACAGGCGGGGGAAGTTACGAGCAGTACTTC.